Below are 21 T cell receptor beta chains sequenced from a single sample in a study of OX40 agonist ivuxolimab in advanced cancers. The protocol was immunoSEQ multiplex PCR, while the TCRdb copy is restricted to in-frame clones and leaves out a portion. The sample has roughly 62,000 clones; approximately 91% are singletons. Sequencing used CD4+ or CD8+ T cells sorted from blood, obtained in a trial of the OX40 agonist ivuxolimab. The receptor source for this set is an adult with an advanced solid tumor such as melanoma, head and neck, liver or kidney cancer.

The chain is built from TRBV19 and TRBJ2-5, with D possibly matching TRBD1 (5 bases). The germline V gene has CDR1 LNHDA and CDR2 SQIVND (reference sequence). Trimming stripped 5 bases from V and 3 bases from J, with 19 bases between. This CDR3 is built from 16 residues. The CDR3 is CASSFQGRVGEETQYF. CDR3 coding DNA: TGTGCCAGTAGTTTCCAGGGTAGGGTAGGGGAAGAGACCCAGTACTTC.

The chain uses TRBV19 and TRBJ1-4; tentatively, D is TRBD1 (6 bases). V gave up 3 bases and J gave up 8 bases, with 22 bases separating them. This CDR3 has 17 residues. Germline V gene lookup returns CDR1 LNHDA and CDR2 SQIVND (reference sequence). CDR3 amino acids: CASSIGAQQGEDEKLFF. CDR3 DNA: TGTGCCAGTAGTATCGGCGCCCAACAGGGTGAGGACGAAAAACTGTTTTTT.

The rearrangement links TRBV28 to TRBJ2-2; D ambiguous. The germline V gene encodes CDR1 MDHEN and CDR2 SYDVKM. This CDR3 contains 15 residues. V was cut by 6 bases and J by 5 bases, with 16 bases left in between. In DNA form, the CDR3 reads TGTGCCAGCAGCCCCCTCGACATCCCTACCGGGGAGCTGTTTTTT. This encodes CASSPLDIPTGELFF. Full variable domain (rest looked up from reference TRBV28 and TRBJ2-2): DVKVTQSSRYLVKRTGEKVFLECVQDMDHENMFWYRQDPGLGLRLIYFSYDVKMKEKGDIPEGYSVSREKKERFSLILESASTNQTSMYLCASSPLDIPTGELFFGEGSRLTVL.

The chain links TRBV9 to TRBJ2-7; tentatively, D is TRBD2 (6 bases). The CDR3 sequence is 14 residues long. V lost 3 bases, J lost 3 bases, and 13 bases lay in between. Germline CDR1 SGDLS, CDR2 YYNGEE. The CDR3 coding sequence is TGTGCCAGCAGCGCCCAAATGGGGGGCTACGAGCAGTACTTC. This translates into CASSAQMGGYEQYF.

The chain links TRBV13 to TRBJ1-3; 9 bases align to TRBD1. Germline CDR1 and CDR2: PRHDT and FYEKMQ (reference sequence). The ends lost 3 bases at V and 2 bases at J; junction bases unmatched: 5. The length of the CDR3 is 16 residues. The chain's CDR3 is CASSFEGQGAGNTIYF. CDR3 sequence (DNA): TGTGCCAGCAGCTTTGAGGGACAGGGCGCTGGAAACACCATATATTTT. The full variable domain, rest sourced from reference TRBV13 and TRBJ1-3, is AAGVIQSPRHLIKEKRETATLKCYPIPRHDTVYWYQQGPGQDPQFLISFYEKMQSDKGSIPDRFSAQQFSDYHSELNMSSLELGDSALYFCASSFEGQGAGNTIYFGEGSWLTVV.

The genes are TRBV27 and TRBJ1-4; possibly TRBD1 for D (5 bases). CDR1 and CDR2 (germline): MNHEY, SMNVEV (reference sequence). The V end was cut by 4 bases, the J end by 10 bases, with 16 bases between. CDR3 length equals 14 residues. The CDR3 nucleotides read TGTGCCAGCAGTTCCGACAGTCGCCTGGGAAAACTGTTTTTT. Protein sequence: CASSSDSRLGKLFF.

The chain links TRBV11-2 to TRBJ2-3; tentative D call: TRBD1 (6 bases). V was pared by 5 bases and J by 3 bases, with 12 bases between. The germline V gene has CDR1 SGHAT and CDR2 FQNNGV. The CDR3 spans 14 residues. The CDR3 protein is CASSVGAMTDTQYF. The CDR3 nucleotides are TGTGCCAGCAGCGTGGGGGCTATGACAGATACGCAGTATTTT.

This chain links TRBV5-4 with TRBJ2-7, with 11 bases that match TRBD1. The CDR3 consists of 14 residues. V lost 2 bases and J lost 6; bases outside the gene matches: 4. Germline V gives CDR1 SGHNT, CDR2 YYREEE (reference sequence). The CDR3 loop is CASSFGQGASEQYF. The CDR3 region has the DNA TGTGCCAGCAGCTTCGGACAGGGGGCTTCCGAGCAGTACTTC.

This sequence joins TRBV9 and TRBJ2-3; D may be TRBD2 (6 bases). Trimming took 3 bases from V and 2 from J, leaving 13 bases between them. Germline assignment: CDR1 SGDLS and CDR2 YYNGEE. This CDR3 is 15 amino acids long. The CDR3 DNA reads as TGTGCCAGCAGCGGAATGGAGGGAAACACAGATACGCAGTATTTT. Its protein is CASSGMEGNTDTQYF.

The chain employs TRBV6-4 and TRBJ2-1, with 8 bases lining up with TRBD1. Trimming at V came to 3 bases and at J to 7 bases, leaving 11 bases not matched to a gene. The CDR3 is made up of 16 amino acids. Germline assignment: CDR1 MRHNA and CDR2 SNTAGT. The CDR3 DNA reads TGTGCCAGCAGTGATAGCCCCGGGACAGGAGGAAATGAGCAGTTCTTC. Translation: CASSDSPGTGGNEQFF.

For the CDR3, the DNA is TGTGCCAGCAGTTTCCGTGGGGACCAGTGGAATGAGCAGTTCTTC. Translation: CASSFRGDQWNEQFF. The chain joins TRBV28 to TRBJ2-1, with D perhaps matching TRBD1 or TRBD2 (5 bases each). The CDR3 length is 15 residues. CDR1 MDHEN and CDR2 SYDVKM come from the germline V gene. V lost 3 bases to trimming and J lost 7 bases, with 16 bases between them. Using reference TRBV28 and TRBJ2-1 for the parts outside the CDR3, the full variable domain is DVKVTQSSRYLVKRTGEKVFLECVQDMDHENMFWYRQDPGLGLRLIYFSYDVKMKEKGDIPEGYSVSREKKERFSLILESASTNQTSMYLCASSFRGDQWNEQFFGPGTRLTVL.

The chain carries TRBV2 and TRBJ2-7, with no clear D. V dropped 2 bases and J dropped 0 bases, with 8 bases sitting between them. Germline-derived CDR1 and CDR2 are SNHLY and FYNNEI. The CDR3 is 14 amino acids. Written as DNA, the CDR3 is TGTGCCAGCAGTGAAACGAGGAGCTCCTACGAGCAGTACTTC. Translating gives CASSETRSSYEQYF.

The rearrangement links TRBV4-3 to TRBJ2-1, with 9 positions matching TRBD2. V was pared by 0 bases and J by 8 bases, with 17 bases of the junction left unmatched. The CDR3 length is 19 residues. The germline V gene encodes CDR1 LGHNA and CDR2 YSLEER. The CDR3 loop reads CASSQDWGRVSGSGDEQFF. The CDR3 DNA sequence: TGCGCCAGCAGCCAAGATTGGGGAAGAGTTAGCGGGAGCGGGGATGAGCAGTTCTTC.

This clone was detected a few times. This chain links TRBV6-4 with TRBJ2-3; TRBD2 agrees at 11 bases. The J segment lost 0 bases and the V segment lost 2 bases, leaving 7 bases of the junction unmatched. This CDR3 is built from 18 residues. CDR1 is MRHNA and CDR2 is SNTAGT in the germline V gene. The CDR3 loop is CASSDPLAGGVSTDTQYF. Here the CDR3 DNA reads TGTGCCAGCAGTGACCCCTTAGCGGGAGGGGTTAGCACAGATACGCAGTATTTT.

V is TRBV27 and J is TRBJ2-3, with a weak D call TRBD1 (5 bases). There are 17 residues in the CDR3. Trimming took off 6 bases at V and 0 bases at J, with 19 bases between the two ends. In germline, CDR1 is MNHEY, CDR2 SMNVEV (reference sequence). CDR3 loop: CASSDSMGASSTDTQYF. CDR3 DNA sequence: TGTGCCAGCAGCGACAGCATGGGTGCGTCTAGCACAGATACGCAGTATTTT.

This chain links TRBV27 with TRBJ2-3; D gene unclear. The CDR3 contains 13 residues. V was cut by 6 bases and J by 0 bases, with 7 bases left in between. Germline V lookup: CDR1 MNHEY, CDR2 SMNVEV (reference sequence). The CDR3 nucleotides are TGTGCCAGCAGACCCACTAGCACAGATACGCAGTATTTT. Residues: CASRPTSTDTQYF.

This clone was seen a single time. The chain couples TRBV7-2 to TRBJ2-7; tentatively, D is TRBD1 (6 bases). V was clipped by 3 bases and J by 3 bases, with 18 bases between them. This CDR3 region has 16 residues. Germline assignment: CDR1 SGHTA and CDR2 FQGNSA. CDR3 sequence: CASSFNGQSIIYEQYF. The CDR3, as DNA: TGTGCCAGCAGCTTTAACGGACAGTCAATAATCTACGAGCAGTACTTC.

This clone was observed once. The CDR3 DNA reads TGTGCCAGCAGCCAAGGGGGCAGGGGCTATGGCTACACCTTC. Its translation: CASSQGGRGYGYTF. This chain links TRBV14 with TRBJ1-2, with D possibly matching TRBD1 (6 bases). Looked up from germline, CDR1 is SGHDN and CDR2 is FVKESK. Trimming pared 1 base from V and 4 bases from J, leaving 10 bases between. This CDR3 has 14 residues.

This chain connects TRBV4-3 to TRBJ2-3; no clear D. V was cut by 4 bases and J by 2 bases, with 13 bases left in between. CDR1 and CDR2 (germline): LGHNA, YSLEER. There are 15 residues in the CDR3. CDR3: CASSPTTGITDTQYF. The CDR3 DNA follows: TGCGCCAGCAGCCCCACTACTGGCATCACAGATACGCAGTATTTT.

The chain uses TRBV7-2 and TRBJ2-5, with D maybe TRBD2 (5 bases). CDR3 length: 16 amino acids. Germline values: CDR1 SGHTA, CDR2 FQGNSA. Trimming took off 5 bases at V and 2 bases at J, with 18 bases between the two ends. As DNA, the CDR3 is TGTGCCAGCAGCCGGAACAATTGGCGGGTTCAAGAGACCCAGTACTTC. Amino acid sequence: CASSRNNWRVQETQYF.

J is TRBJ2-7 and V is TRBV27, with 8 nucleotides matching TRBD2. CDR1 is MNHEY, CDR2 SMNVEV, per germline (reference sequence). The CDR3 has 14 residues. Trimming removed 6 bases from V and 2 bases from J; junction bases left unmatched: 6. For the CDR3, the DNA is TGTGCCAGCAGACCGACTAGCGTCACCTACGAGCAGTACTTC. Translation: CASRPTSVTYEQYF.